This TCR beta chain came from a study of vaccination and CD4 T cells after COVID-19. The treatment denotes: roughly 11-day PBMC culture with coronavirus spike peptide pools or control peptides (ViraFEST assay). Before the COVID-19 pandemic (2011-2018), CD4+ T cells were obtained from the unexposed donor. This clonotype was picked up a small number of times. Its antigen is unknown. Oncomine TCR Beta short-read sequencing was applied to DNA from cultured CD4+ T cells. Researchers extracted genomic DNA from CD4+ T cells that had been cultured. MiXCR, applied by TCRdb to the PCR reads, yields one record per CDR3 protein. The repertoire holds around 7,800 distinct CDR3 sequences, with around two fifths as singletons. Germline V gene data show CDR1 as LNHNV and CDR2 as YYDKDF (reference sequence). The CDR3 consists of 14 residues. The junction had 4 bases not matched to a gene; V was cut back by 2 bases and J by 6 bases.

Material: CD4+ T cells from blood, cultured in vitro. V gene TRBV15 combines with J gene TRBJ1-2; the match to TRBD1 covers 9 bases. The receptor's source is a human donor in good health. The CDR3 loop is CATSRTGGADGYTF. Here the CDR3 DNA reads TGTGCCACCAGCAGAACAGGGGGCGCGGATGGCTACACCTTC.